This T cell receptor beta chain was identified in a study of blood T cell repertoires in COVID-19. Looking at the study overall: The United States, Italy and Spain supplied acute and convalescent COVID-19 samples.

The repertoire was sequenced with immunoSEQ multiplex PCR; TCRdb's copy has only in-frame clones and lacks some. The repertoire holds some 310,000 clones, with around nine tenths as singletons. V lost 3 bases to trimming and J lost 6 bases; unmatched junction nucleotides: 11. Per germline, CDR1 KGHSH and CDR2 LQKENI. This CDR3 has 16 residues. Assignments of participants to cohorts depended upon their own reported clinical history. Two negative PCRs, clearance, or symptom resolution had been documented for recovered Cohort 3 donors. V usage is TRBV18 and J usage is TRBJ2-1, with 7 bases fitting TRBD2. The receptor was isolated from a woman between 25 and 40 years old who had recovered from COVID-19. Sequenced sample: PBMCs or T cells enriched from blood (not recorded which). Here the CDR3 reads CASSPPTPTSSNEQFF. The DNA of the CDR3 is TGTGCCAGCTCACCCCCGACCCCGACTAGCTCCAATGAGCAGTTCTTC.